The rows below give T cell receptor beta chains drawn from one sample of a study of vaccination effects on CD4 cells after COVID-19. Antigens for these TCRs are unknown. Here immunoSEQ multiplex PCR was the method, and the copy in TCRdb shows in-frame clones only, minus some. The table has around 23,000 clones, roughly 76% seen once. Sequenced here: CD4+ T cells from PBMCs cultured with HCoV-229E spike peptides, sampled after COVID-19 vaccination. The source of these receptors is a human donor who received a COVID-19 vaccine. Both conserved end residues are part of each CDR3. The D gene is left open where the match is weak. Some rows mark clone size as missing; the rest say once, few, many or name a class of expanded clone.

d_call: TRBD2
v_call: TRBV5-1
clone_size: NA
j_call: TRBJ2-3
cdr3_length: 16
cdr3_aa: CASSLSMGGGTDTQYF
cdr3_nt: TGCGCCAGCAGCTTGAGTATGGGGGGGGGCACAGATACGCAGTATTTT

d_call: TRBD2
v_call: TRBV3-1/TRBV3-2
clone_size: few
j_call: TRBJ2-1
cdr3_length: 16
cdr3_aa: CASSQEAGGEYNEQFF
cdr3_nt: TGTGCCAGCAGCCAAGAAGCGGGAGGGGAATACAATGAGCAGTTCTTC

d_call: NA
v_call: TRBV11-3
clone_size: once
j_call: TRBJ1-2
cdr3_length: 15
cdr3_aa: CASSLVLQSSNGYTF
cdr3_nt: TGTGCCAGCAGCTTAGTATTGCAGTCCTCGAATGGCTACACCTTC

d_call: TRBD2
v_call: TRBV3-1/TRBV3-2
clone_size: NA
j_call: TRBJ2-2
cdr3_length: 16
cdr3_aa: CASSHTRLAGAGELFF
cdr3_nt: TGTGCCAGCAGCCACACTAGACTAGCGGGGGCCGGGGAGCTGTTTTTT

d_call: TRBD2
v_call: TRBV5-8
clone_size: NA
j_call: TRBJ2-3
cdr3_length: 16
cdr3_aa: CASSWGGGPSPDTQYF
cdr3_nt: TGTGCCAGCAGCTGGGGCGGGGGACCGAGCCCAGATACGCAGTATTTT

d_call: NA
v_call: TRBV28
clone_size: NA
j_call: TRBJ2-7
cdr3_length: 12
cdr3_aa: CASSRYSYEQYF
cdr3_nt: TGTGCCAGCTCACGATATTCCTACGAGCAGTACTTC

d_call: TRBD1
v_call: TRBV2
clone_size: NA
j_call: TRBJ1-1
cdr3_length: 13
cdr3_aa: CASTPGQGVEAFF
cdr3_nt: TGTGCCAGCACACCGGGACAGGGGGTTGAAGCTTTCTTT

d_call: TRBD1
v_call: TRBV19
clone_size: few
j_call: TRBJ2-2
cdr3_length: 16
cdr3_aa: CASSIRTGGITGELFF
cdr3_nt: TGTGCCAGTAGTATACGGACAGGGGGTATCACCGGGGAGCTGTTTTTT

d_call: NA
v_call: TRBV3-1/TRBV3-2
clone_size: NA
j_call: TRBJ1-6
cdr3_length: 14
cdr3_aa: CASSSSSRGSPLHF
cdr3_nt: TGTGCCAGCAGCTCCTCGAGTAGGGGTTCACCCCTCCACTTT

d_call: NA
v_call: TRBV6-1
clone_size: NA
j_call: TRBJ2-2
cdr3_length: 14
cdr3_aa: CASSETHSTGELFF
cdr3_nt: TGTGCCAGCAGTGAAACACATAGCACCGGGGAGCTGTTTTTT

d_call: NA
v_call: TRBV6-1
clone_size: NA
j_call: TRBJ1-2
cdr3_length: 15
cdr3_aa: CASSEEAAGARGYTF
cdr3_nt: TGTGCCAGCAGTGAAGAGGCGGCGGGGGCGCGGGGCTACACCTTC

d_call: TRBD1
v_call: TRBV7-2
clone_size: NA
j_call: TRBJ2-7
cdr3_length: 18
cdr3_aa: CASSFGTGLKRSSYEQYF
cdr3_nt: TGTGCCAGCAGCTTCGGGACAGGTTTGAAAAGGAGCTCCTACGAGCAGTACTTC

d_call: TRBD1
v_call: TRBV19
clone_size: NA
j_call: TRBJ2-1
cdr3_length: 14
cdr3_aa: CASMRDREYNEQFF
cdr3_nt: TGTGCCAGTATGAGGGACAGGGAGTACAATGAGCAGTTCTTC

d_call: TRBD1
v_call: TRBV27
clone_size: few
j_call: TRBJ2-7
cdr3_length: 11
cdr3_aa: CASGTAYEQYF
cdr3_nt: TGTGCCAGCGGGACAGCCTACGAGCAGTACTTC

d_call: NA
v_call: TRBV2
clone_size: NA
j_call: TRBJ1-1
cdr3_length: 16
cdr3_aa: CASSEMISRENTEAFF
cdr3_nt: TGTGCCAGCAGTGAAATGATTTCACGGGAGAACACTGAAGCTTTCTTT

d_call: NA
v_call: TRBV2
clone_size: NA
j_call: TRBJ2-7
cdr3_length: 14
cdr3_aa: CASSERRGNYEQYF
cdr3_nt: TGTGCCAGCAGTGAAAGGAGGGGGAACTACGAGCAGTACTTC

d_call: NA
v_call: TRBV12-3/TRBV12-4
clone_size: NA
j_call: TRBJ2-1
cdr3_length: 12
cdr3_aa: CASSWAGSEQFF
cdr3_nt: TGTGCCAGCAGTTGGGCTGGGAGTGAGCAGTTCTTC

d_call: TRBD2
v_call: TRBV7-9
clone_size: NA
j_call: TRBJ2-1
cdr3_length: 16
cdr3_aa: CASSRLAGATGNEQFF
cdr3_nt: TGTGCCAGCAGCCGACTAGCGGGGGCCACAGGGAATGAGCAGTTCTTC

d_call: TRBD2
v_call: TRBV5-1
clone_size: NA
j_call: TRBJ2-3
cdr3_length: 15
cdr3_aa: CASSLAGGGIDTQYF
cdr3_nt: TGCGCCAGCAGCCTGGCTGGCGGGGGGATAGATACGCAGTATTTT

d_call: TRBD1
v_call: TRBV24-1
clone_size: NA
j_call: TRBJ1-5
cdr3_length: 16
cdr3_aa: CATSDTTGGSNQPQHF
cdr3_nt: TGTGCCACCAGTGATACGACAGGGGGTAGCAATCAGCCCCAGCATTTT

d_call: TRBD1
v_call: TRBV6-5
clone_size: once
j_call: TRBJ2-7
cdr3_length: 14
cdr3_aa: CASTQVNRGYEQYF
cdr3_nt: TGTGCCAGCACTCAAGTGAACAGGGGTTACGAGCAGTACTTC

d_call: NA
v_call: TRBV7-8
clone_size: NA
j_call: TRBJ2-2
cdr3_length: 14
cdr3_aa: CASSLVKLTGELFF
cdr3_nt: TGTGCCAGCAGCTTAGTTAAATTAACCGGGGAGCTGTTTTTT

d_call: NA
v_call: TRBV10-3
clone_size: NA
j_call: TRBJ1-5
cdr3_length: 14
cdr3_aa: CAISVALGNQPQHF
cdr3_nt: TGTGCCATCAGTGTGGCCTTGGGGAATCAGCCCCAGCATTTT

d_call: TRBD1
v_call: TRBV27
clone_size: NA
j_call: TRBJ1-1
cdr3_length: 16
cdr3_aa: CASSLAGGQGRPEAFF
cdr3_nt: TGTGCCAGCAGTTTAGCTGGGGGACAGGGTAGGCCTGAAGCTTTCTTT

d_call: TRBD2
v_call: TRBV5-1
clone_size: NA
j_call: TRBJ2-5
cdr3_length: 16
cdr3_aa: CASSPGSSGTEETQYF
cdr3_nt: TGCGCCAGCAGCCCGGGGTCTAGCGGGACTGAAGAGACCCAGTACTTC

d_call: TRBD2
v_call: TRBV11-3
clone_size: NA
j_call: TRBJ2-7
cdr3_length: 16
cdr3_aa: CASSSAGTSGDYEQYF
cdr3_nt: TGTGCCAGCAGCTCGGCCGGGACTAGCGGGGACTACGAGCAGTACTTC

d_call: NA
v_call: TRBV18
clone_size: few
j_call: TRBJ2-5
cdr3_length: 13
cdr3_aa: CASSPGNQETQYF
cdr3_nt: TGTGCCAGCTCACCCGGGAACCAAGAGACCCAGTACTTC

d_call: TRBD1
v_call: TRBV3-1/TRBV3-2
clone_size: NA
j_call: TRBJ2-7
cdr3_length: 17
cdr3_aa: CASSPTSPGQGANEQYF
cdr3_nt: TGTGCCAGCAGCCCCACCTCCCCTGGACAGGGGGCCAACGAGCAGTACTTC

d_call: NA
v_call: TRBV6-6
clone_size: NA
j_call: TRBJ2-3
cdr3_length: 15
cdr3_aa: CASSRQDLTLVTQYF
cdr3_nt: TGTGCCAGCAGTCGACAGGACCTAACCCTGGTTACGCAGTATTTT

d_call: NA
v_call: TRBV27
clone_size: NA
j_call: TRBJ1-5
cdr3_length: 15
cdr3_aa: CASSTEGVGNQPQHF
cdr3_nt: TGTGCCAGCAGCACAGAGGGGGTTGGCAATCAGCCCCAGCATTTT

d_call: NA
v_call: TRBV6-5
clone_size: NA
j_call: TRBJ2-7
cdr3_length: 13
cdr3_aa: CASSTTSTYEQYF
cdr3_nt: TGTGCCAGCAGTACGACTAGTACCTACGAGCAGTACTTC

d_call: NA
v_call: TRBV6-5
clone_size: NA
j_call: TRBJ1-2
cdr3_length: 13
cdr3_aa: CASRRDISYGYTF
cdr3_nt: TGTGCCAGCAGGCGAGACATCAGCTATGGCTACACCTTC

d_call: TRBD1
v_call: TRBV7-8
clone_size: NA
j_call: TRBJ2-7
cdr3_length: 15
cdr3_aa: CASSLASGTAYEQYF
cdr3_nt: TGTGCCAGCAGCCTGGCCTCCGGGACAGCCTACGAGCAGTACTTC

d_call: NA
v_call: TRBV6-5
clone_size: NA
j_call: TRBJ1-1
cdr3_length: 15
cdr3_aa: CASASSWAANTEAFF
cdr3_nt: TGTGCCAGCGCTTCCTCTTGGGCGGCGAACACTGAAGCTTTCTTT

d_call: TRBD2
v_call: TRBV6-4
clone_size: NA
j_call: TRBJ2-3
cdr3_length: 18
cdr3_aa: CASSALGLTSGGAHTQYF
cdr3_nt: TGTGCCAGCAGTGCCCTAGGATTGACTAGCGGGGGGGCACATACGCAGTATTTT

d_call: NA
v_call: TRBV7-2
clone_size: NA
j_call: TRBJ1-5
cdr3_length: 13
cdr3_aa: CASSLFGGQPQHF
cdr3_nt: TGTGCCAGCAGCCTATTCGGGGGTCAGCCCCAGCATTTT

d_call: NA
v_call: TRBV18
clone_size: few
j_call: TRBJ1-6
cdr3_length: 14
cdr3_aa: CASSPPSPNSPLHF
cdr3_nt: TGTGCCAGCTCACCACCGTCTCCGAATTCACCCCTCCACTTT

d_call: NA
v_call: TRBV7-9
clone_size: NA
j_call: TRBJ1-1
cdr3_length: 14
cdr3_aa: CASSYVGGNTEAFF
cdr3_nt: TGTGCCAGCAGCTACGTCGGGGGGAACACTGAAGCTTTCTTT

d_call: NA
v_call: TRBV2
clone_size: NA
j_call: TRBJ1-5
cdr3_length: 13
cdr3_aa: CASRLQDVQPQHF
cdr3_nt: TGTGCCAGCAGGCTTCAGGACGTGCAGCCCCAGCATTTT

d_call: NA
v_call: TRBV6-4
clone_size: NA
j_call: TRBJ2-1
cdr3_length: 13
cdr3_aa: CASRDLSYNEQFF
cdr3_nt: TGTGCCAGCAGGGACCTTTCCTACAATGAGCAGTTCTTC

d_call: TRBD2
v_call: TRBV5-4
clone_size: NA
j_call: TRBJ2-1
cdr3_length: 15
cdr3_aa: CASSLASGSRNEQFF
cdr3_nt: TGTGCCAGCAGCTTGGCTAGCGGGAGTAGGAATGAGCAGTTCTTC

d_call: NA
v_call: TRBV4-1
clone_size: NA
j_call: TRBJ2-7
cdr3_length: 14
cdr3_aa: CASSQFNRDYEQYF
cdr3_nt: TGCGCCAGCAGCCAATTTAACAGAGACTACGAGCAGTACTTC

d_call: TRBD2
v_call: TRBV5-4
clone_size: NA
j_call: TRBJ2-3
cdr3_length: 18
cdr3_aa: CASSFGGTSGTSTDTQYF
cdr3_nt: TGTGCCAGCAGCTTTGGAGGGACTAGCGGGACTAGCACAGATACGCAGTATTTT

d_call: NA
v_call: TRBV7-6
clone_size: once
j_call: TRBJ2-7
cdr3_length: 15
cdr3_aa: CASSSRTGFSSEQYF
cdr3_nt: TGTGCCAGCAGCTCACGTACAGGGTTCTCCTCCGAGCAGTACTTC

d_call: NA
v_call: TRBV5-8
clone_size: few
j_call: TRBJ1-2
cdr3_length: 17
cdr3_aa: CASSLGSRTGNFGGYTF
cdr3_nt: TGTGCCAGCAGCTTGGGAAGCCGTACAGGGAATTTTGGTGGCTACACCTTC

d_call: NA
v_call: TRBV28
clone_size: NA
j_call: TRBJ1-2
cdr3_length: 13
cdr3_aa: CASQGNFGYGYTF
cdr3_nt: TGTGCCAGCCAGGGTAATTTTGGCTATGGCTACACCTTC

d_call: TRBD2
v_call: TRBV19
clone_size: NA
j_call: TRBJ2-7
cdr3_length: 13
cdr3_aa: CASRKRTSYEQYF
cdr3_nt: TGTGCCAGTAGGAAACGGACTAGCTACGAGCAGTACTTC

d_call: NA
v_call: TRBV2
clone_size: NA
j_call: TRBJ1-1
cdr3_length: 13
cdr3_aa: CASSAGEGTEAFF
cdr3_nt: TGTGCCAGCAGTGCGGGGGAGGGCACTGAAGCTTTCTTT

d_call: NA
v_call: TRBV5-1
clone_size: NA
j_call: TRBJ2-2
cdr3_length: 17
cdr3_aa: CASSLDPTSIKTGELFF
cdr3_nt: TGCGCCAGCAGCTTGGACCCAACTAGTATCAAGACCGGGGAGCTGTTTTTT

d_call: NA
v_call: TRBV5-4
clone_size: NA
j_call: TRBJ2-7
cdr3_length: 15
cdr3_aa: CASSLRVGGSYEQYF
cdr3_nt: TGTGCCAGCAGCCTCCGGGTGGGCGGCTCCTACGAGCAGTACTTC

d_call: NA
v_call: TRBV10-1
clone_size: few
j_call: TRBJ2-2
cdr3_length: 12
cdr3_aa: CASKTVTGELFF
cdr3_nt: TGCGCCAGTAAAACCGTTACCGGGGAGCTGTTTTTT

d_call: NA
v_call: TRBV6-5
clone_size: few
j_call: TRBJ1-2
cdr3_length: 13
cdr3_aa: CASSYRGSGGYTF
cdr3_nt: TGTGCCAGCAGTTACAGGGGCTCCGGAGGCTACACCTTC

d_call: NA
v_call: TRBV19
clone_size: NA
j_call: TRBJ1-6
cdr3_length: 15
cdr3_aa: CASSKGGVPNSPLHF
cdr3_nt: TGTGCCAGTAGTAAGGGGGGGGTCCCTAATTCACCCCTCCACTTT